One and the same sample provided the 24 T cell receptor beta chains below, sequenced in a study of regulatory T cells in long-lasting Graves disease. Combining iRepertoire HTBI primers with Arm-PCR of CDR3 regions, the authors built TCR beta libraries. TCRdb used MiXCR to reprocess the multiplex PCR reads, holding one entry per CDR3 protein. The data hold about 520,000 distinct CDR3 sequences, with around 12% observed a single time. Time point given: newly diagnosed GD, antithyroid drugs for less than 3 months. TCR sequences were obtained from RNA taken from PBMCs. The sample was also reused in another study, on T cells in Graves' hyperthyroidism and ophthalmopathy.

The source was peripheral blood mononuclear cells (PBMCs), collected at new diagnosis, from a patient treated with antithyroid drugs. These receptors all come from a woman in her 30s with Graves disease.

The chain couples TRBV5-6 to TRBJ2-1, with 8 bases that match TRBD2. J gave up 7 bases and V 4 bases, and 4 bases lay outside the gene matches. This CDR3 is 13 amino acids long. Germline CDR1 reads SGHDT; CDR2 reads YYEEEE. CDR3 in amino acids: CASSLIAGNEQFF. The CDR3, as DNA: TGTGCCAGCAGCCTTATAGCGGGAAATGAGCAGTTCTTC.

Many counts were recorded for this clonotype. The chain has TRBV11-2 and TRBJ1-5, with TRBD1 as a possible D gene (5 bases). CDR1 and CDR2 (germline): SGHAT, FQNNGV. Trimming left V 0 bases short and J 3 bases short, with 9 bases between. The CDR3 extends over 15 amino acids. CDR3 residues: CASSLDGGVNQPQHF. The CDR3, as DNA: TGTGCCAGCAGCTTAGACGGGGGGGTCAATCAGCCCCAGCATTTT.

As for this clonotype: Since a much larger clone is just one base distant, this may be a read error. The rearrangement links TRBV28 to TRBJ2-1; 12 bases line up with TRBD1. The ends lost 6 bases at V and 10 bases at J; junction bases unmatched: 7. CDR1 and CDR2 (germline): MDHEN, SYDVKM. The CDR3 runs to 14 residues. CDR3 nucleotides: TGTGCCAGCAGAAGGGGACAGGGGGCCTACGAGCAGTTCTTC. Translating it yields CASRRGQGAYEQFF.

This clonotype was counted ten times or more. J is TRBJ2-1 and V is TRBV28; D unclear. This CDR3 region has 12 residues. The V and J ends lost 3 bases and 5 bases respectively, with 5 bases between them. Germline V gene data show CDR1 as MDHEN and CDR2 as SYDVKM. The CDR3 region is CASSLMNNEQFF. DNA of the CDR3: TGTGCCAGCAGTTTGATGAACAATGAGCAGTTCTTC.

This clonotype turned up a few times. This rearrangement joins TRBV5-1 to TRBJ2-2; D is uncertain. Germline V gene lookup returns CDR1 SGHRS and CDR2 YFSETQ. V lost 3 bases and J 4 bases, leaving 13 bases between the germline ends. The CDR3 loop spans 15 amino acids. The CDR3 DNA reads TGCGCCAGCAGCTGGGCCGACAAGCCCACCGGGGAGCTGTTTTTT. It specifies CASSWADKPTGELFF.

This clonotype was observed many times. J is TRBJ1-2 and V is TRBV18; TRBD1 aligns across 7 bases. The CDR3 consists of 15 residues. CDR1 is KGHSH, CDR2 LQKENI, per germline. After removal of 5 bases from V and 0 bases from J, the junction contained 6 bases not matched to a gene. The CDR3 DNA reads TGTGCCAGCTCATACCCAGGGGGAGCTAACTATGGCTACACCTTC. Protein: CASSYPGGANYGYTF. The whole variable domain, remainder taken from reference TRBV18 and TRBJ1-2, is NAGVMQNPRHLVRRRGQEARLRCSPMKGHSHVYWYRQLPEEGLKFMVYLQKENIIDESGMPKERFSAEFPKEGPSILRIQQVVRGDSAAYFCASSYPGGANYGYTFGSGTRLTVV.

This clonotype was seen many times. The CDR3 loop is CSARDPSGSGYEQFF. Here the CDR3 DNA reads TGCAGTGCTAGAGATCCTAGCGGGAGTGGCTATGAGCAGTTCTTC. The V gene is TRBV20-1, the J gene TRBJ2-1, with 10 bases that match TRBD2. Germline CDR1 is DFQATT and CDR2 is SNEGSKA (reference sequence). J lost 8 bases, V lost 0 bases, and 7 bases had no gene match. The CDR3 runs to 15 residues.

This clonotype came up many times. The rearrangement joins TRBV18 to TRBJ2-3; weak D call: TRBD2 (6 bases). V shed 8 bases and J shed 2 bases, with 8 bases lying between them. Germline lookup yields CDR1 KGHSH and CDR2 LQKENI. The CDR3 loop spans 12 amino acids. The CDR3 is CASAGLTDTQYF. CDR3 nucleotide sequence: TGTGCCAGCGCGGGGCTCACAGATACGCAGTATTTT.

This clonotype was counted ten times or more. The chain couples TRBV2 to TRBJ1-1; D is unclear. CDR3 size: 14 residues. Germline V gene sequence: CDR1 SNHLY, CDR2 FYNNEI. V was shortened by 8 bases and J by 4 bases, with 17 bases between the two germline ends. CDR3 amino acids: CASLEEKRGTEAFF. CDR3 coding DNA: TGTGCCAGCCTCGAAGAAAAAAGAGGCACTGAAGCTTTCTTT.

This clonotype was detected ten times or more. This chain joins TRBV6-5 and TRBJ1-5; 11 bases fit TRBD1. From germline, CDR1 is MNHEY and CDR2 SVGAGI. This CDR3 is 15 amino acids long. Trimming cost V 3 bases and J 4 bases; bases outside gene matches: 2. CDR3 protein: CASSYGQGANQPQHF. The DNA for the CDR3 is TGTGCCAGCAGTTATGGACAGGGGGCTAATCAGCCCCAGCATTTT.

This clonotype was detected ten times or more. J is TRBJ1-5 and V is TRBV6-1; a possible D gene is TRBD1 (5 bases). CDR1 is MNHNS and CDR2 is SASEGT in the germline V gene. Between the trimmed V and J ends, which lost 7 bases and 4 bases, there was a span of 20 bases. The CDR3 loop spans 16 amino acids. The CDR3 nucleotides read TGTGCCAGCAAAACCCTCAACGGGGCAGCAAATCAGCCCCAGCATTTT. The encoded protein is CASKTLNGAANQPQHF.

This clonotype was found many times. This rearrangement joins TRBV11-3 to TRBJ2-6; no firm D call. Trimming shortened V by 3 bases and J by 2 bases, and 5 bases separated the two germline ends. Looked up from germline, CDR1 is SGHNT and CDR2 is YENEEA. This CDR3 spans 14 amino acids. This chain's CDR3 is CASSLGAGANVLTF. The DNA of the CDR3 is TGTGCCAGCAGCTTGGGCGCTGGGGCCAACGTCCTGACTTTC.

The gene calls are TRBV25-1 and TRBJ2-5; possibly TRBD1 for D (6 bases). The germline CDR1 and CDR2 sequences are MGHDK and SYGVNS. The V end lost 8 bases, the J end lost 8 bases, and 21 bases lay between the germline ends. CDR3 length: 14 amino acids. The CDR3 DNA reads TGTGCCAGCCGAGAGACAGGCAAGACGGGAACCCAGTACTTC. Its translation is CASRETGKTGTQYF. Full variable domain (remainder filled in from reference TRBV25-1 and TRBJ2-5): EADIYQTPRYLVIGTGKKITLECSQTMGHDKMYWYQQDPGMELHLIHYSYGVNSTEKGDLSSESTVSRIRTEHFPLTLESARPSHTSQYLCASRETGKTGTQYFGPGTRLLVL.

This clonotype was seen a handful of times. The J gene is TRBJ2-3, the V gene TRBV7-9; 7 nucleotides agree with TRBD1. Per the germline V gene, CDR1 is SEHNR and CDR2 is FQNEAQ (reference sequence). Losses at the gene ends were 2 bases for V and 0 bases for J; bases not matched to a gene: 5. CDR3 size: 16 residues. The CDR3 region has the DNA TGTGCCAGCAGCTTACCCTGGGACAGTAGCACAGATACGCAGTATTTT. Its protein product is CASSLPWDSSTDTQYF. Filled out from reference TRBV7-9 and TRBJ2-3, the complete variable domain reads DTGVSQNPRHKITKRGQNVTFRCDPISEHNRLYWYRQTLGQGPEFLTYFQNEAQLEKSRLLSDRFSAERPKGSFSTLEIQRTEQGDSAMYLCASSLPWDSSTDTQYFGPGTRLTVL.

The V call is TRBV6-2 or TRBV6-3, the J call TRBJ2-7; 8 bases agree with TRBD2. The CDR3 runs 15 residues. The V gene end was trimmed by 7 bases and the J gene end by 2 bases; junction bases not matched to a gene: 10. The V gene's germline CDR1 is MNHEY and CDR2 SVGEGT. This chain's CDR3 is CASTPGGGLAYEQYF. The CDR3 DNA sequence: TGTGCCAGCACCCCCGGGGGGGGATTGGCCTACGAGCAGTACTTC.

This clonotype was picked up a small number of times. The chain joins TRBV6-2 or TRBV6-3 to TRBJ1-6; D gene unclear. CDR3 length: 13 residues. The V gene's germline CDR1 is MNHEY and CDR2 SVGEGT. The V end was cut by 10 bases, the J end by 6 bases, with 13 bases between. The CDR3: CAIGEALNSPLHF. CDR3 sequence (DNA): TGTGCCATCGGTGAGGCCCTTAATTCACCCCTCCACTTT.

In its sample, this clonotype was seen many times. The rearrangement links TRBV11-2 to TRBJ2-2; 10 nucleotides match TRBD1. CDR3 length: 17 residues. Germline V gives CDR1 SGHAT, CDR2 FQNNGV. With V trimmed by 5 bases and J by 0 bases, 6 bases remained unmatched. CDR3: CASSQRGQGANTGELFF. CDR3 nucleotide sequence: TGTGCCAGCAGCCAGAGAGGACAGGGGGCGAACACCGGGGAGCTGTTTTTT.

This clonotype was seen repeatedly, ten times or more. The rearrangement links TRBV20-1 to TRBJ1-2; tentative D call: TRBD1 (5 bases). Between the trimmed V and J ends, which lost 3 bases and 7 bases, there was a span of 15 bases. CDR1 is DFQATT and CDR2 is SNEGSKA in the germline V gene (reference sequence). This CDR3 contains 13 residues. The CDR3 region is CSASPSRVAGYTF. CDR3 sequence (DNA): TGCAGTGCTAGCCCCAGCAGGGTTGCTGGCTACACCTTC.

This clonotype was recorded only once. A far larger clone is a single base away, which makes a read error likely. The gene calls are TRBV27 and TRBJ1-5; D unresolved. The germline gives CDR1 MNHEY, CDR2 SMNVEV (reference sequence). Trimming pared 5 bases from V and 7 bases from J, leaving 9 bases between. This CDR3 comprises 12 residues. The CDR3: CASSDLGQPQHF. CDR3 nucleotides: TGTGCCAGCAGTGATTTGGGGCAGCCCCAGCATTTT.

J is TRBJ1-5 and V is TRBV6-1; 8 bases fit TRBD1. Losses at the gene ends were 3 bases for V and 5 bases for J; bases not matched to a gene: 3. The germline V gene encodes CDR1 MNHNS and CDR2 SASEGT. This CDR3 comprises 14 residues. The CDR3 coding sequence is TGTGCCAGCAGTGACAGGGGGCGGGATCAGCCCCAGCATTTT. It encodes CASSDRGRDQPQHF.

The sample holds many counts of this clonotype. The J gene is TRBJ1-1, the V gene TRBV20-1, with D possibly TRBD1 on 6 matching bases. The germline CDR1 and CDR2 sequences are DFQATT and SNEGSKA (reference sequence). The CDR3 runs to 15 residues. The ends were cut back, 8 bases at V and 1 base at J, with 20 bases in the middle. The CDR3 nucleotides read TGCAGTACTACGTCGGCAGGGGAGGGGAACACTGAAGCTTTCTTT. Protein: CSTTSAGEGNTEAFF.

The chain is built from TRBV7-2 and TRBJ1-5; no reliable D call. CDR3 length equals 13 residues. Looked up from germline, CDR1 is SGHTA and CDR2 is FQGNSA. The germline V and J ends were trimmed by 4 bases and 4 bases, with 8 bases remaining between them. CDR3 nucleotides: TGTGCCAGCAGCTCGGACTGGAATCAGCCCCAGCATTTT. Its protein product is CASSSDWNQPQHF.

There are many counts of this clonotype. This sequence joins TRBV27 and TRBJ2-4; 9 nucleotides line up with TRBD2. The J segment lost 0 bases and the V segment lost 7 bases, leaving 16 bases of the junction unmatched. The CDR3 has 19 amino acids. Germline-derived CDR1 and CDR2 are MNHEY and SMNVEV (reference sequence). The CDR3, as DNA: TGTGCCAGCACTCTACGCAGACTAGCGGCAATACTAGCCAAAAACATTCAGTACTTC. It is translated as CASTLRRLAAILAKNIQYF.

This clonotype came up many times. J is TRBJ2-7 and V is TRBV12-3 or TRBV12-4; the match to TRBD2 covers 13 bases. V was clipped by 7 bases and J by 5 bases; unmatched bases: 2. The CDR3 totals 13 residues. The CDR3 DNA is TGTGCCAGCAAACTAGCGGGAGGGAACGAGCAGTACTTC. Its protein product is CASKLAGGNEQYF.